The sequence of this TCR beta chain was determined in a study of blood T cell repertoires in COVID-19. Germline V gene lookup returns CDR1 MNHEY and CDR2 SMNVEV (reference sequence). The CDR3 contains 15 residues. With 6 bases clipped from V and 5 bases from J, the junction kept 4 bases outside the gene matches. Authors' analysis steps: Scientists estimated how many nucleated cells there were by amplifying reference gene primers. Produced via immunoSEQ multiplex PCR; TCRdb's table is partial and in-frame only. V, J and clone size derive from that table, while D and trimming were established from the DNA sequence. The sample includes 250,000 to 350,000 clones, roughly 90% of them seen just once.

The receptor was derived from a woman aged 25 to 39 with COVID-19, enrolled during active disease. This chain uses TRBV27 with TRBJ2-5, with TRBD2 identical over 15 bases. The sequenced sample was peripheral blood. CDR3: CASRGGLAGGETQYF. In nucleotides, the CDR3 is TGTGCCAGCAGAGGGGGACTAGCGGGAGGTGAGACCCAGTACTTC.